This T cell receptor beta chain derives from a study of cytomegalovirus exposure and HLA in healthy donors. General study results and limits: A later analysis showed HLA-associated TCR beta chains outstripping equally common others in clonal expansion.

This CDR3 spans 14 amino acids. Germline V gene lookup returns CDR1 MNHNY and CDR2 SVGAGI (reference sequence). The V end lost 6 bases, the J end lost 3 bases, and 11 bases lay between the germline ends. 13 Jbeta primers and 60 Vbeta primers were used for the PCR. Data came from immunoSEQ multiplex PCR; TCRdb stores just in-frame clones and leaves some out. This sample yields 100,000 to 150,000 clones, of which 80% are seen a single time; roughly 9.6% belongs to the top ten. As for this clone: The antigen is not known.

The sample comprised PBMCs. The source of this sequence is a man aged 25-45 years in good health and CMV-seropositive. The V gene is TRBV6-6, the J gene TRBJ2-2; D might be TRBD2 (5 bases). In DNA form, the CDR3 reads TGTGCCAGCAGGGTAACCGGGGACACCGGGGAGCTGTTTTTT. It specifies CASRVTGDTGELFF.